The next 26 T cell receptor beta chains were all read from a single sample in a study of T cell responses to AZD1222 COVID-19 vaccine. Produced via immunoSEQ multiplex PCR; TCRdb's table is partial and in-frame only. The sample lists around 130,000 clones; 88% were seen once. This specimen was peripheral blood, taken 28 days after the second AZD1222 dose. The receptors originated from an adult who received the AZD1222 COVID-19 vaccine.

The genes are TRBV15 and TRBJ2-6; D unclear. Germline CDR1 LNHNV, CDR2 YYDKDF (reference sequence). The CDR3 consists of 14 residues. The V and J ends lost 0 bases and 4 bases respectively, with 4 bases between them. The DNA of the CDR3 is TGTGCCACCAGCAGAGATCCCGGGGCCAACGTCCTGACTTTC. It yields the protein CATSRDPGANVLTF.

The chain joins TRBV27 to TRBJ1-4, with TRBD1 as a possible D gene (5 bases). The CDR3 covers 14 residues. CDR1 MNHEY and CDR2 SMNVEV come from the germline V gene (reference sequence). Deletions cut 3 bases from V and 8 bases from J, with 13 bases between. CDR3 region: CASSFWGREEKLFF. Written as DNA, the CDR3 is TGTGCCAGCAGTTTTTGGGGGAGGGAGGAAAAACTGTTTTTT.

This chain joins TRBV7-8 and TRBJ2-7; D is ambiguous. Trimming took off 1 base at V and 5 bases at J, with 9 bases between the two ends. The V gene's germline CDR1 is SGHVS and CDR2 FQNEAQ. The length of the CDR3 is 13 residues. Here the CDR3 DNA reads TGTGCCAGCAGCTTAGAAGTTTGGGACGAGCAGTACTTC. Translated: CASSLEVWDEQYF.

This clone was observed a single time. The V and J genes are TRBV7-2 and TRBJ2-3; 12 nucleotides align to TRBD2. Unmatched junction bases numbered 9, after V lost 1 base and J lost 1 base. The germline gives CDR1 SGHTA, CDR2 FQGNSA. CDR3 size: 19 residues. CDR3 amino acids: CASSLGQGSSGRGTDTQYF. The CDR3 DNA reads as TGTGCCAGCAGCTTAGGGCAGGGGTCTAGCGGGAGGGGCACAGATACGCAGTATTTT.

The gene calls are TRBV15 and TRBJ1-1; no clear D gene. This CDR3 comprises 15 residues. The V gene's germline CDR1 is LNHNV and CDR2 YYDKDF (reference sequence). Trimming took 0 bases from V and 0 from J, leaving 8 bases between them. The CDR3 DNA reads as TGTGCCACCAGCAGAGATATCAGCTTGAACACTGAAGCTTTCTTT. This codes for CATSRDISLNTEAFF.

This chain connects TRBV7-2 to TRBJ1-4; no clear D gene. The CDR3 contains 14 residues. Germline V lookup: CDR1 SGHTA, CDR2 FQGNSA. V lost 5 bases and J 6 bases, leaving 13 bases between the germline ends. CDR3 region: CASSPRAMDEKLFF. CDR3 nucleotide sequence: TGTGCCAGCAGCCCTAGGGCCATGGATGAAAAACTGTTTTTT. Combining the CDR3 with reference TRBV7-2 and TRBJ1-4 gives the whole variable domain GAGVSQSPSNKVTEKGKDVELRCDPISGHTALYWYRQSLGQGLEFLIYFQGNSAPDKSGLPSDRFSAERTGGSVSTLTIQRTQQEDSAVYLCASSPRAMDEKLFFGSGTQLSVL.

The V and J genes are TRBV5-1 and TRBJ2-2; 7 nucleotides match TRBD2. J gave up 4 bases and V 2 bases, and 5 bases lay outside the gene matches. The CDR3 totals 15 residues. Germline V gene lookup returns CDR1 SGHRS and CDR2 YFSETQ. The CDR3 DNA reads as TGCGCCAGCAGCTTACAATCGGGGGGCACCGGGGAGCTGTTTTTT. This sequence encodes CASSLQSGGTGELFF. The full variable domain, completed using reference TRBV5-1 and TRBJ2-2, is KAGVTQTPRYLIKTRGQQVTLSCSPISGHRSVSWYQQTPGQGLQFLFEYFSETQRNKGNFPGRFSGRQFSNSRSEMNVSTLELGDSALYLCASSLQSGGTGELFFGEGSRLTVL.

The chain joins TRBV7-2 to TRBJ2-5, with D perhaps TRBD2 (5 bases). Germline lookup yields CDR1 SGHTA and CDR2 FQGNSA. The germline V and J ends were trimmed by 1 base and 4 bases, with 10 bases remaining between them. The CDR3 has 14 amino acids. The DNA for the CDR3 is TGTGCCAGCAGCTTAGGTGGTAGCGCAGAGACCCAGTACTTC. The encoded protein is CASSLGGSAETQYF.

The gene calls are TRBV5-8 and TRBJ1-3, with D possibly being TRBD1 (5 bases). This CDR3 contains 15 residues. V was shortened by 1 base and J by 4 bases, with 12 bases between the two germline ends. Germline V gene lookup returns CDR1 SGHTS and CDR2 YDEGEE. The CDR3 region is CASSLRGALGNTIYF. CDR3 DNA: TGTGCCAGCAGCTTGAGAGGGGCTCTGGGAAACACCATATATTTT. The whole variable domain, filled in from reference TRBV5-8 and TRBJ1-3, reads EAGVTQSPTHLIKTRGQQATLRCSPISGHTSVYWYQQALGLGLQFLLWYDEGEERNRGNFPPRFSGRQFPNYSSELNVNALELEDSALYLCASSLRGALGNTIYFGEGSWLTVV.

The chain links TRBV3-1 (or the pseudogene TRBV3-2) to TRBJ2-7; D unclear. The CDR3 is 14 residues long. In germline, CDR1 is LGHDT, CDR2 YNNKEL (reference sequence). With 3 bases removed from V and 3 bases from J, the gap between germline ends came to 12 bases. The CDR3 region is CASSQKRWDYEQYF. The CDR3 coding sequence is TGTGCCAGCAGCCAGAAGAGGTGGGACTACGAGCAGTACTTC.

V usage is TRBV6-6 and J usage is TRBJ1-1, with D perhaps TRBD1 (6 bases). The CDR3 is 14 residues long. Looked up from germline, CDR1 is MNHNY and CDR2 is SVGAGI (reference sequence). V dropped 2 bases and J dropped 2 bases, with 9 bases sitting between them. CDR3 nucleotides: TGTGCCAGCAGTTACGAAGGGACAAACACTGAAGCTTTCTTT. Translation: CASSYEGTNTEAFF.

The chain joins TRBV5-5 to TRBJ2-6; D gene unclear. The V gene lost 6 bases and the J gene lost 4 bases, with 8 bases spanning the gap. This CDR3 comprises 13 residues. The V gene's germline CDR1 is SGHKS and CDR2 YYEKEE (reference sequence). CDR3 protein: CASTPLGANVLTF. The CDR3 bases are TGTGCCAGCACCCCCTTGGGGGCCAACGTCCTGACTTTC.

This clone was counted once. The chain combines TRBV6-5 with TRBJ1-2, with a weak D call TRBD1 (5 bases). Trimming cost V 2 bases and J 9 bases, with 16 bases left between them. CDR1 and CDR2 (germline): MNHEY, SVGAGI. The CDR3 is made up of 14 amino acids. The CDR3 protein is CASSYRGKADSYTF. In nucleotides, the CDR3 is TGTGCCAGCAGTTACCGCGGGAAGGCGGACAGCTACACCTTC.

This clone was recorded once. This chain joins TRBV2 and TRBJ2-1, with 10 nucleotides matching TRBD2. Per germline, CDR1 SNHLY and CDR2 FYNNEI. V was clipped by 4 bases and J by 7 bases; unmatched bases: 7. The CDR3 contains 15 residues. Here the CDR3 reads CASSVPSGRGNEQFF. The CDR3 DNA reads TGTGCCAGCAGTGTTCCTAGCGGGAGAGGGAATGAGCAGTTCTTC.

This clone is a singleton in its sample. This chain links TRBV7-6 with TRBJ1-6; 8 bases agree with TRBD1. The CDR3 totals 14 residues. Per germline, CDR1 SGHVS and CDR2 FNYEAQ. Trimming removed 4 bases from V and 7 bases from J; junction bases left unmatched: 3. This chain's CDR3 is CASSSGQGNSPLHF. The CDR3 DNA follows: TGTGCCAGCAGCTCCGGACAGGGCAATTCACCCCTCCACTTT. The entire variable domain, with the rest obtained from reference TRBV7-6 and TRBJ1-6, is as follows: GAGVSQSPRYKVTKRGQDVALRCDPISGHVSLYWYRQALGQGPEFLTYFNYEAQQDKSGLPNDRFSAERPEGSISTLTIQRTEQRDSAMYRCASSSGQGNSPLHFGNGTRLTVT.

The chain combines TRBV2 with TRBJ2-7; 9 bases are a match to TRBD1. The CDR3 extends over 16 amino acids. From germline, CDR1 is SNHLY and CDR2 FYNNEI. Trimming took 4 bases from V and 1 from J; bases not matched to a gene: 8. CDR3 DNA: TGTGCCAGCAGTGCATCCCTGGGGACAGGGTCCTACGAGCAGTACTTC. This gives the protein CASSASLGTGSYEQYF.

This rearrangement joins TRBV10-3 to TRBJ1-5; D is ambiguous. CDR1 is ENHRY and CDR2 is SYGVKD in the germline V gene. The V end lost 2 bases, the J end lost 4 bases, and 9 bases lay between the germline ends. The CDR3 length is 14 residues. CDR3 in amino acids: CAISEGVANQPQHF. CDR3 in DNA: TGTGCCATCAGTGAGGGAGTAGCTAATCAGCCCCAGCATTTT.

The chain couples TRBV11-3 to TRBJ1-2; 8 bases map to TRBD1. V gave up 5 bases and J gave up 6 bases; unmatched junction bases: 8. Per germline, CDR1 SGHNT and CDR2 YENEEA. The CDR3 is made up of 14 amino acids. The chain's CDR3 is CASSPAGQGNGYTF. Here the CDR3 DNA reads TGTGCCAGCAGCCCCGCCGGACAGGGAAATGGCTACACCTTC.

In nucleotides, the CDR3 is TGTGCCAGTAGTATAACAGGGTTAAACACTGAAGCTTTCTTT. Residues: CASSITGLNTEAFF. The gene calls are TRBV19 and TRBJ1-1, with D perhaps matching TRBD1 (6 bases). Germline V gives CDR1 LNHDA, CDR2 SQIVND (reference sequence). V dropped 2 bases and J dropped 2 bases, with 9 bases sitting between them. The CDR3 is made up of 14 amino acids.

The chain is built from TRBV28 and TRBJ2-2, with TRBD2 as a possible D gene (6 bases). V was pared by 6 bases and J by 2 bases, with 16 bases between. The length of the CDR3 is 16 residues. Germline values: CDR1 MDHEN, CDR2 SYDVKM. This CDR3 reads CASSPSRAGNTGELFF. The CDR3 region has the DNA TGTGCCAGCAGCCCTTCCCGGGCGGGAAACACCGGGGAGCTGTTTTTT. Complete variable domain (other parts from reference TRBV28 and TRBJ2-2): DVKVTQSSRYLVKRTGEKVFLECVQDMDHENMFWYRQDPGLGLRLIYFSYDVKMKEKGDIPEGYSVSREKKERFSLILESASTNQTSMYLCASSPSRAGNTGELFFGEGSRLTVL.

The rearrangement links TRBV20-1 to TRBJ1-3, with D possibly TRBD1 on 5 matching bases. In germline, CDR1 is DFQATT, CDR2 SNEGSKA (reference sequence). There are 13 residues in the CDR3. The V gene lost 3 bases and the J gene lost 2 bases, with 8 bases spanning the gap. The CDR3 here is CSASRGAGNTIYF. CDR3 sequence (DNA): TGCAGTGCTAGTAGAGGGGCTGGAAACACCATATATTTT.

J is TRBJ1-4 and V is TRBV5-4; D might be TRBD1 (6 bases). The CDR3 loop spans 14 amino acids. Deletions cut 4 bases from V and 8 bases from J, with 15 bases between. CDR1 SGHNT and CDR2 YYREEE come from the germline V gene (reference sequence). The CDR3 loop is CASSRDTGDEKLFF. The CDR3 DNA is TGTGCCAGCAGCAGGGACACGGGAGACGAAAAACTGTTTTTT.

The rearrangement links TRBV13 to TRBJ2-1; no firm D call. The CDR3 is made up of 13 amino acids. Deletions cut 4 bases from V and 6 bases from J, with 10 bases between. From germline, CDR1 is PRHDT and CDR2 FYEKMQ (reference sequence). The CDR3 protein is CASSSPGSNEQFF. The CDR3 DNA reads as TGTGCCAGCAGCTCCCCCGGTTCCAATGAGCAGTTCTTC.

For the CDR3, the DNA is TGTGCCAGCAGCTGGGATGGTAGGGGTGGCACTGAAGCTTTCTTT. Amino acid sequence: CASSWDGRGGTEAFF. The gene calls are TRBV11-3 and TRBJ1-1; D is possibly TRBD1 (5 bases). The germline gives CDR1 SGHNT, CDR2 YENEEA. The CDR3 contains 15 residues. V lost 4 bases and J lost 4, with 16 bases in between.

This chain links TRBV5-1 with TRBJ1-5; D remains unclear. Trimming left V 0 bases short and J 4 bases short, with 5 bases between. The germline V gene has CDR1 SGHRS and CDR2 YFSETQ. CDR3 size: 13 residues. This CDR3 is CASSLVPNQPQHF. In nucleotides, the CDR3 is TGCGCCAGCAGCTTGGTCCCTAATCAGCCCCAGCATTTT.

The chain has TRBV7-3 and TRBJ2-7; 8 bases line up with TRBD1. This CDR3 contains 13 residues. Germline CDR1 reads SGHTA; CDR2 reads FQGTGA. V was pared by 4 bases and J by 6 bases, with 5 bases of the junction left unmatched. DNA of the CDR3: TGTGCCAGCAGCTCGACAGGGGTTGGCGAGCAGTACTTC. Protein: CASSSTGVGEQYF.